These 16 T cell receptor beta chains were all obtained from the same sample, sequenced in a study of blood T cells in healthy people across ages. It was with a sample-barcoded 5' primer and a J-beta primer mix that a second PCR of roughly 7 to 12 cycles was run. TCRdb called the 5' RACE reads again in MiXCR, with one record for every CDR3 protein. The sample yields some 1,500,000 distinct CDR3 sequences, 35% to 45% seen once. The sample was blood. These receptors were obtained from a woman aged 18 to 35 in good health.

This clonotype has only a few counts. The V call is TRBV6-6, the J call TRBJ2-3; D unclear. The CDR3 is 15 residues long. Per the germline V gene, CDR1 is MNHNY and CDR2 is SVGAGI (reference sequence). V lost 0 bases, J lost 3 bases, and 10 bases lay in between. CDR3 protein: CASSYSKLRTDTQYF. DNA of the CDR3: TGTGCCAGCAGTTACTCGAAGTTACGAACAGATACGCAGTATTTT.

The CDR3 region has the DNA TGTGCCAGCAGTCGAGGAGAAATCTCTGGGGCCAACGTCCTGACTTTC. It translates to CASSRGEISGANVLTF. The chain combines TRBV6-2 or TRBV6-3 with TRBJ2-6; D is unresolved. V was clipped by 5 bases and J by 0 bases, with 11 bases between them. Looked up from germline, CDR1 is MNHEY and CDR2 is SVGEGT. The CDR3 covers 16 residues.

The chain links TRBV7-9 to TRBJ2-5; no reliable D call. CDR1 SEHNR and CDR2 FQNEAQ come from the germline V gene (reference sequence). Between the trimmed V and J ends, which lost 6 bases and 11 bases, there was a span of 28 bases. The CDR3 runs to 16 residues. CDR3 region: CASSTSLRNPNNEQYF. CDR3 DNA: TGTGCCAGCAGTACCAGTTTGAGAAATCCCAACAATGAGCAGTACTTC.

This clonotype was counted a few times. The chain employs TRBV7-2 and TRBJ2-5; TRBD2 might be the D (6 bases). The germline CDR1 and CDR2 sequences are SGHTA and FQGNSA. The V gene lost 4 bases and the J gene lost 5 bases, with 17 bases spanning the gap. The CDR3 runs to 15 residues. The CDR3: CASSSQTASVETQYF. The DNA of the CDR3 is TGTGCCAGCAGCTCCCAAACAGCTAGCGTGGAGACCCAGTACTTC.

The chain combines TRBV13 with TRBJ1-6, with D possibly TRBD1 on 5 matching bases. With 5 bases removed from V and 4 bases from J, the gap between germline ends came to 18 bases. The CDR3 is made up of 17 amino acids. Germline V gives CDR1 PRHDT, CDR2 FYEKMQ (reference sequence). The DNA of the CDR3 is TGTGCCAGCAGCCCGAACCTCAGGGAAAGTTATAATTCACCCCTCCACTTT. Translating it yields CASSPNLRESYNSPLHF.

The table lists this clonotype with a count of one. The chain has TRBV30 and TRBJ1-2, with TRBD1 matching over 7 bases. Trimming took 2 bases from V and 7 from J; bases not matched to a gene: 7. The CDR3 has 13 amino acids. The germline gives CDR1 GTSNPN, CDR2 SVGIG (reference sequence). The CDR3 region is CAWSSQGISGYTF. CDR3 DNA sequence: TGTGCCTGGAGTTCACAGGGGATCTCTGGCTACACCTTC.

This clonotype was picked up one time. This chain links TRBV4-2 with TRBJ1-3, with 7 positions matching TRBD1. This CDR3 comprises 19 residues. CDR1 and CDR2 from the germline V gene are LGHNA and YNFKEQ. The J segment lost 0 bases and the V segment lost 5 bases, leaving 16 bases of the junction unmatched. DNA of the CDR3: TGTGCCAGCAGCGCACACTACAGGGGCCGCCCGTCCTCTGGAAACACCATATATTTT. Amino acids: CASSAHYRGRPSSGNTIYF.

In this sample, this clonotype turned up once. V gene TRBV2 combines with J gene TRBJ1-5; D not certain. The CDR3 is made up of 14 amino acids. The germline V gene encodes CDR1 SNHLY and CDR2 FYNNEI. V dropped 1 base and J dropped 5 bases, with 9 bases sitting between them. CDR3 DNA: TGTGCCAGCAGTGAAGGGATGGTTGATCAGCCCCAGCATTTT. This translates into CASSEGMVDQPQHF.

The V gene is TRBV10-3, the J gene TRBJ2-7, with 11 bases that match TRBD2. Losses at the gene ends were 10 bases for V and 2 bases for J; bases not matched to a gene: 7. This CDR3 is built from 14 residues. Germline values: CDR1 ENHRY, CDR2 SYGVKD. The CDR3 bases are TGTGCCACCGAAGGACTAGCGGGCCCCTACGAGCAGTACTTC. This gives the protein CATEGLAGPYEQYF.

The chain joins TRBV28 to TRBJ1-1, with D perhaps matching TRBD1 (5 bases). The germline V gene encodes CDR1 MDHEN and CDR2 SYDVKM. The ends were cut back, 6 bases at V and 0 bases at J, with 14 bases in the middle. This CDR3 region has 15 residues. The CDR3 spells CASRAGGYVNTEAFF. The CDR3 DNA sequence: TGTGCCAGCAGGGCCGGGGGGTATGTGAACACTGAAGCTTTCTTT.

The rearrangement uses TRBV7-2 and TRBJ1-3; D not certain. The germline V gene encodes CDR1 SGHTA and CDR2 FQGNSA. Trimming cost V 5 bases and J 4 bases, with 27 bases left between them. CDR3 length equals 19 residues. This CDR3 is CASSQAATGPRMLGNTIYF. In DNA, the CDR3 is TGTGCCAGCAGCCAAGCGGCGACCGGGCCCCGAATGCTCGGAAACACCATATATTTT.

In its sample, this clonotype was seen many times. The chain couples TRBV20-1 to TRBJ2-7; a weak D match, TRBD1 (6 bases). Germline V gives CDR1 DFQATT, CDR2 SNEGSKA (reference sequence). There are 12 residues in the CDR3. V gave up 5 bases and J gave up 2 bases, with 10 bases separating them. As DNA, the CDR3 is TGCAGTGCTGGTCGGGACACCTACGAGCAGTACTTC. This translates into CSAGRDTYEQYF.

This chain joins TRBV24-1 and TRBJ2-1, with TRBD1 matching 9 bases. The CDR3 has 16 amino acids. The V gene's germline CDR1 is KGHDR and CDR2 SFDVKD. V was pared by 3 bases and J by 6 bases, with 8 bases of the junction left unmatched. The CDR3 nucleotides read TGTGCCACCAGTGATCGAGGGACAGGGAAGTTCAATGAGCAGTTCTTC. Protein: CATSDRGTGKFNEQFF.

This clonotype was detected only a few times. The chain uses TRBV6-5 and TRBJ1-2; D gene uncertain. The CDR3 covers 16 residues. From germline, CDR1 is MNHEY and CDR2 SVGAGI. V lost 0 bases, J lost 4 bases, and 15 bases lay in between. CDR3 sequence: CASSYSRTVILYGYTF. CDR3 in DNA: TGTGCCAGCAGTTACTCGAGGACGGTTATTCTCTATGGCTACACCTTC.

The rearrangement joins TRBV10-2 to TRBJ2-4; 7 nucleotides align to TRBD1. The CDR3 extends over 17 amino acids. The germline gives CDR1 WSHSY, CDR2 SAAADI. J lost 1 base, V lost 8 bases, and 14 bases had no gene match. This chain's CDR3 is CASVDRVASMAKNIQYF. The CDR3 coding sequence is TGCGCCAGCGTCGACAGGGTGGCTAGCATGGCCAAAAACATTCAGTACTTC.

This sequence joins TRBV19 and TRBJ2-4; D remains unclear. The J call is doubtful: the DNA matches TRBJ2-7 better. The CDR3 contains 15 residues. Per germline, CDR1 LNHDA and CDR2 SQIVND (reference sequence). In nucleotides, the CDR3 is TGTGCCAGTAGAATGTACGGATCACCTTTCTACGAGCAGTACTTC. Translating gives CASRMYGSPFYEQYF.